The 28 T cell receptor beta chains listed next were all sequenced from one sample in a study of T cells in localized non-small cell lung cancer. Sequencing was performed with immunoSEQ multiplex PCR; in TCRdb, only in-frame clones are kept and a portion is missing. Found here are 30,000 to 45,000 clones, around nine tenths of them singletons; the top ten hold more than 5.5%. This specimen consisted of peripheral blood, obtained before any cancer treatment. The receptors were gathered from a female donor at least 60 years old with stage I lung adenocarcinoma.

The CDR3 is CASSDSGLATDTQYF. The CDR3, as DNA: TGTGCCAGCAGTGACTCGGGACTCGCCACAGATACGCAGTATTTT. The V and J genes are TRBV6-4 and TRBJ2-3; TRBD2 might be the D (6 bases). The CDR3 contains 15 residues. Germline assignment: CDR1 MRHNA and CDR2 SNTAGT. V dropped 0 bases and J dropped 2 bases, with 9 bases sitting between them.

This chain links TRBV19 with TRBJ1-2; possible D gene TRBD1, 6 bases. The CDR3 has 17 residues. Trimming cost V 8 bases and J 0 bases, with 22 bases left between them. Germline V gene sequence: CDR1 LNHDA, CDR2 SQIVND (reference sequence). For the CDR3, the DNA is TGTGCCAGTCCCAGTCCCTCTTCAGGGGACCCTAACTATGGCTACACCTTC. This translates into CASPSPSSGDPNYGYTF. The variable domain in full, with the rest retrieved from reference TRBV19 and TRBJ1-2, is DGGITQSPKYLFRKEGQNVTLSCEQNLNHDAMYWYRQDPGQGLRLIYYSQIVNDFQKGDIAEGYSVSREKKESFPLTVTSAQKNPTAFYLCASPSPSSGDPNYGYTFGSGTRLTVV.

J is TRBJ2-3 and V is TRBV28, with a possible D match to TRBD1 (6 bases). Trimming took 8 bases from V and 0 from J, leaving 15 bases between them. The CDR3 sequence is 15 residues long. Germline values: CDR1 MDHEN, CDR2 SYDVKM. DNA of the CDR3: TGTGCCAGCCGAAGCAGGGGCACTAGCACAGATACGCAGTATTTT. Encoded protein: CASRSRGTSTDTQYF.

This clone appeared a single time. This chain links TRBV11-2 with TRBJ1-1; D is ambiguous. The CDR3 contains 14 residues. CDR1 is SGHAT, CDR2 FQNNGV, per germline. Trimming left V 4 bases short and J 1 base short, with 10 bases between. The CDR3 reads CASSSIPGNTEAFF. The CDR3, as DNA: TGTGCCAGCAGCTCCATTCCAGGGAACACTGAAGCTTTCTTT.

J is TRBJ1-1 and V is TRBV7-8; a weak D match, TRBD1 (5 bases). The length of the CDR3 is 13 residues. V lost 1 base and J 5 bases, leaving 8 bases between the germline ends. Per germline, CDR1 SGHVS and CDR2 FQNEAQ. DNA of the CDR3: TGTGCCAGCAGCTTAGTGGGGGTTACTGAAGCTTTCTTT. This codes for CASSLVGVTEAFF.

This clone was seen only once. The chain links TRBV19 to TRBJ2-6; D may be TRBD1 or TRBD2 (6 bases each). Germline CDR1 and CDR2: LNHDA and SQIVND (reference sequence). The CDR3 covers 17 residues. V lost 4 bases to trimming and J lost 2 bases, with 15 bases between them. The DNA for the CDR3 is TGTGCCAGTAGTAAGGATAGGGGGGTAACTGGGGCCAACGTCCTGACTTTC. Residues: CASSKDRGVTGANVLTF.

The chain has TRBV10-2 and TRBJ1-5, with a possible D match to TRBD1 (6 bases). Trimming shortened V by 0 bases and J by 2 bases, and 11 bases separated the two germline ends. Germline V gives CDR1 WSHSY, CDR2 SAAADI. There are 16 residues in the CDR3. CDR3 in amino acids: CASSESWGRGNQPQHF. The CDR3 DNA sequence: TGCGCCAGCAGTGAGTCCTGGGGGCGAGGCAATCAGCCCCAGCATTTT.

The gene calls are TRBV7-9 and TRBJ1-5; TRBD1 is a possible D gene (6 bases). The CDR3 spans 15 residues. Trimming cost V 5 bases and J 11 bases, with 22 bases left between them. Germline loops: CDR1 SEHNR, CDR2 FQNEAQ (reference sequence). CDR3 in amino acids: CASSPSGGLGAAQHF. As DNA, the CDR3 is TGTGCCAGCAGCCCCTCGGGGGGCCTGGGGGCGGCCCAGCATTTT.

The chain carries TRBV5-5 and TRBJ2-7; D ambiguous. V was cut by 3 bases and J by 9 bases, with 19 bases left in between. The CDR3 consists of 14 residues. Per germline, CDR1 SGHKS and CDR2 YYEKEE (reference sequence). The CDR3 coding sequence is TGTGCCAGCAGCTCCCCGCTGGCAGCTCAAGTGCAGTACTTC. Translating it yields CASSSPLAAQVQYF.

This clone was seen more than once but under ten times. This chain links TRBV7-9 with TRBJ2-3; tentatively, D is TRBD2 (6 bases). Trimming removed 3 bases from V and 0 bases from J, with 10 bases in between. This CDR3 has 15 residues. Germline assignment: CDR1 SEHNR and CDR2 FQNEAQ (reference sequence). The CDR3 loop is CASSLGTGSTDTQYF. The DNA of the CDR3 is TGTGCCAGCAGCTTGGGGACTGGGAGCACAGATACGCAGTATTTT.

The chain recombines TRBV25-1 with TRBJ1-1, with unresolved D. The CDR3 has 13 amino acids. V lost 0 bases and J lost 2, with 4 bases in between. Germline V gives CDR1 MGHDK, CDR2 SYGVNS. The CDR3 protein is CASSEYHNTEAFF. The CDR3 DNA sequence: TGTGCCAGCAGTGAATACCACAACACTGAAGCTTTCTTT.

This rearrangement joins TRBV27 to TRBJ1-1; D gene uncertain. The CDR3 runs to 14 residues. Germline loops: CDR1 MNHEY, CDR2 SMNVEV (reference sequence). V dropped 5 bases and J dropped 0 bases, with 10 bases sitting between them. CDR3 nucleotide sequence: TGTGCCAGCAGTACGTTACAGATGAACACTGAAGCTTTCTTT. Its translation: CASSTLQMNTEAFF.

This rearrangement joins TRBV11-2 to TRBJ1-1; possible D gene TRBD1, 5 bases. The CDR3 loop spans 14 amino acids. V gave up 1 base and J gave up 4 bases, with 10 bases separating them. Germline CDR1 and CDR2: SGHAT and FQNNGV. Here the CDR3 reads CASSLVRGGTEAFF. In DNA, the CDR3 is TGTGCCAGCAGCTTAGTTAGGGGAGGCACTGAAGCTTTCTTT.

The rearrangement uses TRBV6-6 and TRBJ1-4, with D unresolved. Between the trimmed V and J ends, which lost 2 bases and 8 bases, there was a span of 15 bases. The germline gives CDR1 MNHNY, CDR2 SVGAGI (reference sequence). CDR3 length equals 15 residues. The CDR3 DNA is TGTGCCAGCAGTTACCCCGTGGGTCTCCAGGAAAAACTGTTTTTT. Translating it yields CASSYPVGLQEKLFF.

This sequence joins TRBV5-4 and TRBJ2-3, with D possibly matching TRBD1 (6 bases). Looked up from germline, CDR1 is SGHNT and CDR2 is YYREEE (reference sequence). V was pared by 3 bases and J by 8 bases, with 16 bases between. The CDR3 is 14 residues long. DNA for the CDR3: TGTGCCAGCAGCTCGTTATTGGGGGCGGTTACGCAGTATTTT. It codes for CASSSLLGAVTQYF.

The CDR3 spells CASSPGQQSTDTQYF. CDR3 DNA sequence: TGTGCCAGCTCACCGGGGCAGCAAAGCACAGATACGCAGTATTTT. The V gene is TRBV18, the J gene TRBJ2-3; D possibly corresponds to TRBD1 (5 bases). The length of the CDR3 is 15 residues. CDR1 and CDR2 from the germline V gene are KGHSH and LQKENI. V gave up 3 bases and J gave up 0 bases, with 10 bases separating them.

The chain combines TRBV19 with TRBJ2-3, with a possible D match to TRBD2 (5 bases). The CDR3 is made up of 18 amino acids. Germline CDR1 is LNHDA and CDR2 is SQIVND (reference sequence). Deletions cut 7 bases from V and 0 bases from J, with 23 bases between. CDR3 in DNA: TGTGCCAGTAACCCCCTTGGACTGTCTAAACCTAGCACAGATACGCAGTATTTT. The encoded protein is CASNPLGLSKPSTDTQYF.

This chain links TRBV28 with TRBJ1-2, with D possibly matching TRBD1 (5 bases). Trimming removed 6 bases at V and 6 bases at J, with 14 bases between. This CDR3 is built from 13 residues. Germline CDR1 MDHEN, CDR2 SYDVKM. CDR3 in DNA: TGTGCCAGCAGATCCGACAGTCGGAATGGCTACACCTTC. It is translated as CASRSDSRNGYTF.

The V and J genes are TRBV7-2 and TRBJ1-2, with 9 bases matching TRBD1. Germline values: CDR1 SGHTA, CDR2 FQGNSA. This CDR3 region has 15 residues. J lost 5 bases, V lost 3 bases, and 7 bases had no gene match. CDR3 nucleotides: TGTGCCAGCAGCTTGGCCCCCGGGACAGGGTATGGCTACACCTTC. Translation: CASSLAPGTGYGYTF. The full variable domain, in which reference TRBV7-2 and TRBJ1-2 provide the parts outside the CDR3, is GAGVSQSPSNKVTEKGKDVELRCDPISGHTALYWYRQSLGQGLEFLIYFQGNSAPDKSGLPSDRFSAERTGGSVSTLTIQRTQQEDSAVYLCASSLAPGTGYGYTFGSGTRLTVV.

The chain links TRBV2 to TRBJ2-4; D remains unclear. This CDR3 comprises 13 residues. Germline CDR1 reads SNHLY; CDR2 reads FYNNEI. The V and J ends lost 0 bases and 8 bases respectively, with 8 bases between them. The CDR3 bases are TGTGCCAGCAGTGAAGCTGGGCGAGACATTCAGTACTTC. Protein product: CASSEAGRDIQYF.

J is TRBJ1-1 and V is TRBV7-9; 8 nucleotides agree with TRBD1. This CDR3 region has 14 residues. Looked up from germline, CDR1 is SEHNR and CDR2 is FQNEAQ (reference sequence). V shed 1 base and J 5 bases; nucleotides not matched to a gene: 3. The CDR3 region is CASSLGDRRTEAFF. The CDR3 DNA is TGTGCCAGCAGCTTAGGGGACAGGAGAACTGAAGCTTTCTTT.

The gene calls are TRBV11-3 and TRBJ2-1; 9 nucleotides align to TRBD1. This CDR3 contains 15 residues. Germline V lookup: CDR1 SGHNT, CDR2 YENEEA. V lost 3 bases and J lost 1; bases outside the gene matches: 1. CDR3 sequence reads: CASSLDRGSYNEQFF. CDR3 DNA: TGTGCCAGCAGCTTGGACAGGGGATCCTACAATGAGCAGTTCTTC.

DNA for the CDR3: TGTGCCAGCAGCCCCTTGGCAGGGACCCATGGCTACACCTTC. Protein product: CASSPLAGTHGYTF. The rearrangement links TRBV14 to TRBJ1-2, with a weak D call TRBD1 (5 bases). The germline V gene encodes CDR1 SGHDN and CDR2 FVKESK. The V end lost 4 bases, the J end lost 6 bases, and 15 bases lay between the germline ends. CDR3 length equals 14 residues.

The chain employs TRBV18 and TRBJ2-1; D is ambiguous. In germline, CDR1 is KGHSH, CDR2 LQKENI. Trimming cost V 4 bases and J 8 bases, with 12 bases left between them. The CDR3 length is 13 residues. CDR3 protein: CASSLGQRDEQFF. CDR3 bases: TGTGCCAGCTCACTCGGGCAAAGGGATGAGCAGTTCTTC.

Comments on this clone: Other DNA sequences within the sample encode an identical CDR3. This chain links TRBV5-5 with TRBJ1-5; perhaps TRBD1 as D (5 bases). V gave up 4 bases and J gave up 2 bases, with 19 bases separating them. Germline CDR1 reads SGHKS; CDR2 reads YYEKEE (reference sequence). The CDR3 covers 17 residues. The CDR3 DNA reads TGTGCCAGCAGCCTATCAGAGAGTCTGGGGGGCAATCAGCCCCAGCATTTT. It is translated as CASSLSESLGGNQPQHF.

The chain employs TRBV15 and TRBJ1-3; D may be TRBD1 (6 bases). The germline V gene has CDR1 LNHNV and CDR2 YYDKDF (reference sequence). With 0 bases removed from V and 2 bases from J, the gap between germline ends came to 11 bases. This CDR3 comprises 16 residues. CDR3 sequence: CATSRDLAGAGNTIYF. The CDR3 region has the DNA TGTGCCACCAGCAGAGATCTGGCAGGGGCTGGAAACACCATATATTTT.

The V and J genes are TRBV7-8 and TRBJ1-5, with a possible D match to TRBD1 (6 bases). Trimming pared 2 bases from V and 9 bases from J, leaving 17 bases between. Germline-derived CDR1 and CDR2 are SGHVS and FQNEAQ. This CDR3 is 15 amino acids long. CDR3 nucleotide sequence: TGTGCCAGCAGCTTAATGACCCAGCAAGGGGGGCCCCAGCATTTT. Its protein product is CASSLMTQQGGPQHF.

V gene TRBV6-5 combines with J gene TRBJ2-1, with 9 bases fitting TRBD2. Trimming at V came to 2 bases and at J to 5 bases, leaving 7 bases not matched to a gene. CDR1 MNHEY and CDR2 SVGAGI come from the germline V gene. The CDR3 covers 16 residues. The CDR3 bases are TGTGCCAGCAGTTACGCAAGCGGGGGGCGGCACAATGAGCAGTTCTTC. Translating gives CASSYASGGRHNEQFF.